Listed here are 3 T cell receptor beta chains from one sample, sequenced in a study of shared clonotypes between healthy human individuals. The protocol was immunoSEQ multiplex PCR, while the TCRdb copy is restricted to in-frame clones and leaves out a portion. The table shows 2.5 million or so clones, with roughly 92% occurring only once. The sequencing input was naive CD4+ T cells sorted from blood. Subset described: CD45RA+ positively selected. These receptor sequences come from a man aged 18 to 30 in good health.

The V call is TRBV2, the J call TRBJ2-3; D unresolved. Germline assignment: CDR1 SNHLY and CDR2 FYNNEI. The CDR3 spans 12 residues. Trimming pared 5 bases from V and 1 base from J, leaving 4 bases between. For the CDR3, the DNA is TGTGCCAGCAGTTCTCGCACAGATACGCAGTATTTT. Its protein is CASSSRTDTQYF.

This clone was seen a handful of times. This rearrangement joins TRBV5-5 to TRBJ1-1, with 8 nucleotides matching TRBD1. Germline loops: CDR1 SGHKS, CDR2 YYEKEE (reference sequence). The CDR3 is 12 amino acids. Trimming at V came to 4 bases and at J to 7 bases, leaving 3 bases not matched to a gene. The CDR3 region has the DNA TGTGCCAGCAGCCTCGACAGGGGTGAAGCTTTCTTT. This gives the protein CASSLDRGEAFF.

The CDR3 DNA reads TGTGCCACCAGCAGAGACGCTAGCGGGGGGTCCTACGAGCAGTACTTC. Encoded protein: CATSRDASGGSYEQYF. The J gene is TRBJ2-7, the V gene TRBV15, with 11 bases that match TRBD2. The CDR3 covers 16 residues. The trim removed 0 bases at V and 1 base at J, leaving 2 bases unmatched. The V gene's germline CDR1 is LNHNV and CDR2 YYDKDF (reference sequence).